The T cell receptor (beta chain) described here comes from a study of T cells in Graves' hyperthyroidism and ophthalmopathy. Findings and caveats of the study: Stable hyperthyroidism was told apart from ophthalmopathy by a model built on 13 V-J features.

RNA transcripts yielded amplified TCR beta CDR3 regions. The TCR CDR3 was amplified in a first-round RT-PCR using the HTBI primer set. Each CDR3 protein is one row after TCRdb ran MiXCR on the multiplex PCR reads. The sample contains more than 500,000 distinct CDR3 sequences, around 15% of which appear only once. This clonotype was seen a few times. Its antigen remains unknown. PBMCs stemmed from around 10 ml fresh peripheral blood. The CDR3 is 15 residues long. Germline lookup yields CDR1 LNHNV and CDR2 YYDKDF (reference sequence). V was clipped by 5 bases and J by 4 bases, with 14 bases between them. This chain connects TRBV15 to TRBJ2-2; D is unresolved. The source of this sequence is a middle-aged woman with Graves' hyperthyroidism. The specimen was blood. CDR3 sequence reads: CATSQHEAGTGELFF. In DNA, the CDR3 is TGTGCCACCAGCCAACACGAGGCCGGCACCGGGGAGCTGTTTTTT.